Listed below are T cell receptor beta chains from one sample, sequenced in a study of identical twins. Using its own MiXCR run on the 5' RACE reads, TCRdb lists one record per CDR3 protein. The top ten clones hold roughly 0.46% of a sample with 450,000 to 650,000 distinct CDR3 sequences, roughly 15% of them seen once. This same sample was also taken into another study, of yellow fever vaccine responses in identical twins.

The specimen was CD4+ T cells sorted from blood. The receptors shown here come from a woman aged 18 to 35 in good health. Both conserved end residues are part of each CDR3. The D gene is left open where the match is weak. Size values are once, few and many counts, or a class for expanded clones, and some rows have none.

D	size	V	J	DNA	CDR3
-	-	TRBV5-1	TRBJ2-5	TGCGCCAGCAGCCCAAACGAGGGGTCTCTCCAAATCCAAGAGACCCAGTACTTC	CASSPNEGSLQIQETQYF
TRBD2	few	TRBV7-2	TRBJ2-1	TGTGCCAGCAGTAGAAGCGGGAGCTATGAGCAGTTCTTC	CASSRSGSYEQFF
TRBD1	few	TRBV29-1	TRBJ2-1	TGCAGCGGGGGGACAGTCAACAATGAGCAGTTCTTC	CSGGTVNNEQFF
-	-	TRBV5-1	TRBJ2-1	TGCGCCAGCAGCTTGGGGGACTCGTTGAATGAGCAGTTCTTC	CASSLGDSLNEQFF
TRBD2	-	TRBV9	TRBJ2-1	TGTGCCAGCAGCACAAGATTAGCGGGAGATTATTACAATGAGCAGTTCTTC	CASSTRLAGDYYNEQFF
-	-	TRBV28	TRBJ1-5	TGTGCCAGCAGTACCCACCGCAGGGGCTCGCTAAGCAATCAGCCCCAGCATTTT	CASSTHRRGSLSNQPQHF
TRBD2	-	TRBV5-1	TRBJ2-5	TGCGCCAGCAGCGGGGGACTAGAGGGGCAAGAGACCCAGTACTTC	CASSGGLEGQETQYF
TRBD1	few	TRBV12-3/TRBV12-4	TRBJ1-4	TGTGCCAGCAGTCAACAGGGGATCGCTAATGAAAAACTGTTTTTT	CASSQQGIANEKLFF
-	few	TRBV12-3/TRBV12-4	TRBJ2-1	TGTGCCAGCTCCAGGGATGGCAGTGCCCTCAATGAGCAGTTCTTC	CASSRDGSALNEQFF
TRBD1	once	TRBV2	TRBJ2-3	TGTGCCAGCAGTGAAGTTGGTCGGGACAGGCTGCTATGGCAGTATTTT	CASSEVGRDRLLWQYF